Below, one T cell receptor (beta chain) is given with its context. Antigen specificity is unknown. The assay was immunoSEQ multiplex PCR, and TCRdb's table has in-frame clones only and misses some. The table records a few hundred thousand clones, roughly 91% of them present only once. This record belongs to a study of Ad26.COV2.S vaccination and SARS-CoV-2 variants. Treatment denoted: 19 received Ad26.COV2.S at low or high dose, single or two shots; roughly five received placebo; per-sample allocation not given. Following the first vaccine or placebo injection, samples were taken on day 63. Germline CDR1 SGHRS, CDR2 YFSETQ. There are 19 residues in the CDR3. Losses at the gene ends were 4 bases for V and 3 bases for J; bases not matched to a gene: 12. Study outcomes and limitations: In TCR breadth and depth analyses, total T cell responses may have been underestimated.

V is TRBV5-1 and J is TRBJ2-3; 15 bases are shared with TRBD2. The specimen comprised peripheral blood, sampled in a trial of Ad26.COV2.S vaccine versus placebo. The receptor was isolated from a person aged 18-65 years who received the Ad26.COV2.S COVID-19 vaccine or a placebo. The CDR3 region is CASSHGSGLAGGSTDTQYF. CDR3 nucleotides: TGCGCCAGCAGCCATGGGTCGGGACTAGCGGGGGGCTCAACAGATACGCAGTATTTT.